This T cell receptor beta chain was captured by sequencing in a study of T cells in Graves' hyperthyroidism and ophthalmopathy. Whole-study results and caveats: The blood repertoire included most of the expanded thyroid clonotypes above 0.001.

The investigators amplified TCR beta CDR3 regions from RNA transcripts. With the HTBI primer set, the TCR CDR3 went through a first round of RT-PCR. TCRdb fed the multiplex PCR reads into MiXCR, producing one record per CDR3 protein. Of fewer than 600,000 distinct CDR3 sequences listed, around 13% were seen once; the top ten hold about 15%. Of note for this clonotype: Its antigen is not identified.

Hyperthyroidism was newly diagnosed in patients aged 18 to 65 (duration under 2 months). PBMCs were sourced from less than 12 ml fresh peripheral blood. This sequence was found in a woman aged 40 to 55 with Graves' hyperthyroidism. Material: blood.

In DNA, the CDR3 is TGTGCCAGCAGCCCGCGGGACAGGACAGATTCACCCCTCCACTTT. This encodes CASSPRDRTDSPLHF. The genes are TRBV7-3 and TRBJ1-6; 8 bases map to TRBD1. Germline V lookup: CDR1 SGHTA, CDR2 FQGTGA. This CDR3 comprises 15 residues. Trimming removed 5 bases from V and 8 bases from J; junction bases left unmatched: 8.